The 15 T cell receptor beta chains reported below all come from one sample, sequenced in a study of cytotoxic CD8 clonotypes in ibrutinib-treated CLL. The data were produced by immunoSEQ multiplex PCR, yet TCRdb's version contains in-frame clones alone and is incomplete. In the table there are 130,000 to 150,000 clones, approximately 81% of which are singletons. Here the sequenced sample was PBMCs, taken after 12 months of ibrutinib treatment. Receptors originate from a human donor with chronic lymphocytic leukemia.

The chain has TRBV6-5 and TRBJ1-1, with 9 bases aligning to TRBD1. The V gene end was trimmed by 4 bases and the J gene end by 10 bases; junction bases not matched to a gene: 10. Germline V gene data show CDR1 as MNHEY and CDR2 as SVGAGI. CDR3 size: 14 residues. The CDR3 DNA reads TGTGCCAGCAGTTTAGGGACAGGGACCTTCGGAGCTTTCTTT. Its translation is CASSLGTGTFGAFF.

V gene TRBV7-9 combines with J gene TRBJ2-7, with 7 positions matching TRBD1. The CDR3 length is 13 residues. V trimming: 4 bases; J trimming: 6 bases; junction bases outside the gene matches: 6. Looked up from germline, CDR1 is SEHNR and CDR2 is FQNEAQ (reference sequence). The DNA for the CDR3 is TGTGCCAGCAGCTCCCGTACAGGGGTCGAGCAGTACTTC. As protein: CASSSRTGVEQYF.

The table lists this clone with a few counts. The V and J genes are TRBV10-3 and TRBJ2-1; D gene ambiguous. Germline CDR1 and CDR2: ENHRY and SYGVKD. This CDR3 is 14 amino acids long. V was trimmed by 3 bases and J by 4 bases, leaving 10 bases between them. CDR3 protein: CAISEFSQYNEQFF. The CDR3, as DNA: TGTGCCATCAGTGAATTCTCGCAGTACAATGAGCAGTTCTTC.

V usage is TRBV5-1 and J usage is TRBJ2-5; TRBD1 matches at 8 bases. The J segment lost 2 bases and the V segment lost 0 bases, leaving 6 bases of the junction unmatched. CDR3 length: 16 amino acids. The germline gives CDR1 SGHRS, CDR2 YFSETQ. The CDR3 DNA reads as TGCGCCAGCAGCTTGGTGGACAGGGATTTACAAGAGACCCAGTACTTC. Its protein is CASSLVDRDLQETQYF.

The CDR3: CASSVSPTDTQYF. The CDR3 DNA sequence: TGTGCCAGCAGCGTCTCCCCCACAGATACGCAGTATTTT. The chain joins TRBV9 to TRBJ2-3, with D unresolved. Trimming removed 2 bases from V and 2 bases from J, with 6 bases in between. This CDR3 is built from 13 residues. In germline, CDR1 is SGDLS, CDR2 YYNGEE.

J is TRBJ2-1 and V is TRBV15; TRBD1 might be the D (5 bases). V shed 0 bases and J shed 10 bases, with 22 bases lying between them. The CDR3 has 17 residues. CDR1 is LNHNV and CDR2 is YYDKDF in the germline V gene (reference sequence). The CDR3 protein is CATSREEGHLSDPEQFF. CDR3 DNA sequence: TGTGCCACCAGCAGAGAGGAAGGACATCTTTCCGACCCGGAGCAGTTCTTC.

The chain couples TRBV6-1 to TRBJ2-5; no clear D. CDR3 length: 11 residues. CDR1 is MNHNS and CDR2 is SASEGT in the germline V gene. V shed 7 bases and J shed 0 bases, with 3 bases lying between them. As DNA, the CDR3 is TGTGCCAGCATGGACCAAGAGACCCAGTACTTC. It yields the protein CASMDQETQYF.

The chain carries TRBV27 and TRBJ1-1; TRBD1 matches 7 bases. CDR1 and CDR2 (germline): MNHEY, SMNVEV (reference sequence). After removal of 6 bases from V and 5 bases from J, the junction contained 6 bases not matched to a gene. The CDR3 consists of 13 residues. This CDR3 is CASRMGQLTEAFF. Written as DNA, the CDR3 is TGTGCCAGCAGGATGGGACAGTTGACTGAAGCTTTCTTT.

A few counts support this clone. V is TRBV5-1 and J is TRBJ1-2; 8 bases are a match to TRBD1. The trim removed 0 bases at V and 2 bases at J, leaving 3 bases unmatched. This CDR3 contains 15 residues. From germline, CDR1 is SGHRS and CDR2 YFSETQ. The DNA for the CDR3 is TGCGCCAGCAGCTTGGGGACAGGGACCAACTATGGCTACACCTTC. Translation gives CASSLGTGTNYGYTF.

The chain uses TRBV5-1 and TRBJ1-4, with D unclear. Germline assignment: CDR1 SGHRS and CDR2 YFSETQ. Trimming pared 8 bases from V and 8 bases from J, leaving 13 bases between. The CDR3 extends over 12 amino acids. CDR3 sequence reads: CARDPEMEKLFF. CDR3 DNA: TGCGCCAGGGACCCGGAGATGGAAAAACTGTTTTTT.

V is TRBV20-1 and J is TRBJ2-5; no clear D gene. Germline V lookup: CDR1 DFQATT, CDR2 SNEGSKA (reference sequence). This CDR3 contains 8 residues. V dropped 1 base and J dropped 11 bases, with 2 bases sitting between them. The CDR3: CSARGQYF. The CDR3 nucleotides are TGCAGTGCTAGAGGACAGTACTTC.

This clone has just one count. The rearrangement joins TRBV11-2 to TRBJ2-7; the match to TRBD2 covers 7 bases. The germline gives CDR1 SGHAT, CDR2 FQNNGV. The trim removed 5 bases at V and 2 bases at J, leaving 6 bases unmatched. The CDR3 has 14 residues. CDR3 coding DNA: TGTGCCAGCAGCCTCGGGGGACTAACCTACGAGCAGTACTTC. Translated, it gives CASSLGGLTYEQYF. Complete variable domain (other parts from reference TRBV11-2 and TRBJ2-7): EAGVAQSPRYKIIEKRQSVAFWCNPISGHATLYWYQQILGQGPKLLIQFQNNGVVDDSQLPKDRFSAERLKGVDSTLKIQPAKLEDSAVYLCASSLGGLTYEQYFGPGTRLTVT.

This clone was found once. The V call is TRBV7-8, the J call TRBJ2-1, with TRBD2 identical over 11 bases. CDR3 length equals 18 residues. V shed 3 bases and J 0 bases; nucleotides not matched to a gene: 7. Germline V CDR1 and CDR2: SGHVS, FQNEAQ. In nucleotides, the CDR3 is TGTGCCAGCAGCTTTGTACTAGCGGGAGCCCACTCCTACAATGAGCAGTTCTTC. This gives the protein CASSFVLAGAHSYNEQFF.

This chain connects TRBV7-2 to TRBJ1-5; unclear D gene. V was pared by 0 bases and J by 6 bases, with 6 bases between. The CDR3 covers 13 residues. CDR1 is SGHTA and CDR2 is FQGNSA in the germline V gene. The CDR3: CASSLAAGQPQHF. The DNA for the CDR3 is TGTGCCAGCAGCTTAGCAGCAGGTCAGCCCCAGCATTTT.

V and J are TRBV5-1 and TRBJ2-1; D not resolved. CDR3 length: 14 residues. CDR1 and CDR2 from the germline V gene are SGHRS and YFSETQ. The V gene lost 3 bases and the J gene lost 10 bases, with 17 bases spanning the gap. The CDR3 DNA is TGCGCCAGCAGCTCCTTTTTAGGGTCAGTCGAGCAGTTCTTC. Residues: CASSSFLGSVEQFF.